This passage covers 5 T cell receptor beta chains from one sample sequenced in a study of shared clonotypes between healthy human individuals. Naive CD8 isolation took CD45RO-negative cells positively selected for CCR7 and excluded terminally differentiated effector memory CD45RA+ cells. Profiled with immunoSEQ multiplex PCR; TCRdb holds only in-frame clones, not every one. The sample shows approximately 2,200,000 clones, more than 85% of them seen only once. The source material was naive CD8+ T cells from PBMCs. The receptors originated from a man aged 18 to 30 in good health. Some clones in this sample may be carry-over from other donors' samples.

This clone has just one count. V and J are TRBV27 and TRBJ2-7; 8 bases match TRBD2. There are 18 residues in the CDR3. The V gene's germline CDR1 is MNHEY and CDR2 SMNVEV (reference sequence). J lost 3 bases, V lost 5 bases, and 18 bases had no gene match. CDR3 DNA: TGTGCCAGCAGTCCTAACTCTCCCCGGGGGGGCCCCAGCTACGAGCAGTACTTC. Protein: CASSPNSPRGGPSYEQYF.

The V and J genes are TRBV4-3 and TRBJ2-2, with D possibly matching TRBD2 (6 bases). The CDR3 extends over 20 amino acids. V gave up 1 base and J gave up 4 bases, with 25 bases separating them. The germline V gene encodes CDR1 LGHNA and CDR2 YSLEER. CDR3 loop: CASSQVARGPPGRGTGELFF. CDR3 DNA sequence: TGCGCCAGCAGCCAAGTCGCCCGGGGCCCCCCCGGGAGAGGCACCGGGGAGCTGTTTTTT.

The genes are TRBV5-1 and TRBJ2-7; D may correspond to TRBD1 or TRBD2 (5 bases each). This CDR3 is built from 14 residues. Germline CDR1 reads SGHRS; CDR2 reads YFSETQ. Deletions cut 6 bases from V and 6 bases from J, with 19 bases between. Here the CDR3 reads CASTGPSPVREQYF. CDR3 nucleotides: TGCGCCAGCACGGGACCCTCTCCTGTCCGCGAGCAGTACTTC. The variable domain in full, with the rest retrieved from reference TRBV5-1 and TRBJ2-7, is KAGVTQTPRYLIKTRGQQVTLSCSPISGHRSVSWYQQTPGQGLQFLFEYFSETQRNKGNFPGRFSGRQFSNSRSEMNVSTLELGDSALYLCASTGPSPVREQYFGPGTRLTVT.

The chain recombines TRBV7-3 with TRBJ2-5; 7 nucleotides match TRBD1. The CDR3 sequence is 15 residues long. Trimming took 5 bases from V and 5 from J; bases not matched to a gene: 11. Germline loops: CDR1 SGHTA, CDR2 FQGTGA. The CDR3 DNA reads TGTGCCAGCAGCCAGGGGCCGGGACAGTGGGAGACCCAGTACTTC. Its protein product is CASSQGPGQWETQYF.

This clone showed up just once. V usage is TRBV23-1 and J usage is TRBJ1-1; D perhaps matches TRBD1 (6 bases). TRBV23-1 carries the ORF label, with uncertain function. This CDR3 is 15 amino acids long. Trimming pared 4 bases from V and 1 base from J, leaving 13 bases between. The CDR3 region is CASSPPGRGNTEAFF. The CDR3 nucleotides are TGCGCCAGCAGTCCCCCCGGCAGGGGGAACACTGAAGCTTTCTTT.